Below are 10 T cell receptor beta chains sequenced from a single sample in a study of blood T cell repertoires in COVID-19. The repertoire was sequenced with immunoSEQ multiplex PCR; TCRdb's copy has only in-frame clones and lacks some. The sample holds 540,000 or so clones, about 89% seen once. The specimen sequenced was peripheral blood. The receptor set was obtained from a woman aged 50 to 60 with COVID-19, enrolled during active disease.

The chain carries TRBV19 and TRBJ1-4; D unresolved. The CDR3 covers 14 residues. CDR1 is LNHDA and CDR2 is SQIVND in the germline V gene (reference sequence). V shed 3 bases and J shed 0 bases, with 5 bases lying between them. The CDR3 sequence is CASSMLSTNEKLFF. CDR3 DNA: TGTGCCAGTAGTATGCTATCAACTAATGAAAAACTGTTTTTT.

This chain joins TRBV18 and TRBJ1-1; no definite D call. The CDR3 consists of 14 residues. Germline V gene lookup returns CDR1 KGHSH and CDR2 LQKENI. Between the trimmed V and J ends, which lost 1 base and 0 bases, there was a span of 6 bases. The chain's CDR3 is CASSPRALNTEAFF. The CDR3, as DNA: TGTGCCAGCTCACCACGAGCACTGAACACTGAAGCTTTCTTT.

This chain uses TRBV29-1 with TRBJ2-1; 8 bases are shared with TRBD1. V lost 7 bases and J lost 4; bases outside the gene matches: 6. This CDR3 spans 13 amino acids. CDR1 is SQVTM, CDR2 ANQGSEA, per germline. The CDR3 DNA reads TGCAGCGCCCTCAGGGGGCCTTACAATGAGCAGTTCTTC. Protein product: CSALRGPYNEQFF.

This clone was picked up one time. V usage is TRBV12-3 or TRBV12-4 and J usage is TRBJ1-2; 8 bases are a match to TRBD1. The CDR3 runs to 13 residues. The V gene end was trimmed by 6 bases and the J gene end by 5 bases; junction bases not matched to a gene: 5. The CDR3 loop reads CASRGRGPYGYTF. CDR3 sequence (DNA): TGTGCCAGCAGAGGCAGGGGGCCGTATGGCTACACCTTC.

V and J are TRBV7-3 and TRBJ2-1; D gene unclear. This CDR3 comprises 15 residues. The V gene lost 5 bases and the J gene lost 5 bases, with 16 bases spanning the gap. The V gene's germline CDR1 is SGHTA and CDR2 FQGTGA. CDR3 nucleotide sequence: TGTGCCAGCAGCCCCCACCCACGCTATAACAATGAGCAGTTCTTC. Translated, it gives CASSPHPRYNNEQFF.

J is TRBJ2-7 and V is TRBV19, with a possible D match to TRBD1 (6 bases). Deletions cut 6 bases from V and 0 bases from J, with 15 bases between. The CDR3 is 15 residues long. Germline CDR1 and CDR2: LNHDA and SQIVND (reference sequence). Here the CDR3 DNA reads TGTGCCAGTAGGGACAGCTCCGAAAGCTCCTACGAGCAGTACTTC. Amino acid sequence: CASRDSSESSYEQYF.

The chain carries TRBV5-1 and TRBJ2-5; 7 nucleotides agree with TRBD1. J gave up 5 bases and V 5 bases, and 6 bases lay outside the gene matches. Per germline, CDR1 SGHRS and CDR2 YFSETQ. The CDR3 is 13 residues long. The CDR3 coding sequence is TGCGCCAGCAGGTTAGGGGGCTCGGAGACCCAGTACTTC. Residues: CASRLGGSETQYF.

The rearrangement links TRBV19 to TRBJ1-1, with a tentative D call TRBD1 (5 bases). Deletions cut 5 bases from V and 0 bases from J, with 16 bases between. In germline, CDR1 is LNHDA, CDR2 SQIVND (reference sequence). The CDR3 sequence is 16 residues long. The CDR3 spells CASSLRDFAMNTEAFF. In DNA, the CDR3 is TGTGCCAGTAGTCTCAGGGACTTTGCCATGAACACTGAAGCTTTCTTT.

This clone was recorded only once. The rearrangement uses TRBV14 and TRBJ2-5; 8 nucleotides align to TRBD1. Per germline, CDR1 SGHDN and CDR2 FVKESK. The V and J ends lost 0 bases and 5 bases, in that order; junction bases with no gene match: 2. CDR3 length: 14 residues. This chain's CDR3 is CASSQDRDRETQYF. For the CDR3, the DNA is TGTGCCAGCAGCCAAGATCGGGACAGGGAGACCCAGTACTTC.

This clone appeared a single time. V usage is TRBV11-2 and J usage is TRBJ2-1; no clear D. Trimming stripped 2 bases from V and 4 bases from J, with 9 bases between. This CDR3 has 14 amino acids. CDR1 SGHAT and CDR2 FQNNGV come from the germline V gene. Here the CDR3 reads CASSLSTEYNEQFF. The CDR3, as DNA: TGTGCCAGCAGCTTATCTACAGAGTACAATGAGCAGTTCTTC. Together with reference TRBV11-2 and TRBJ2-1, the CDR3 gives the full variable domain: EAGVAQSPRYKIIEKRQSVAFWCNPISGHATLYWYQQILGQGPKLLIQFQNNGVVDDSQLPKDRFSAERLKGVDSTLKIQPAKLEDSAVYLCASSLSTEYNEQFFGPGTRLTVL.